One and the same sample provided the 17 T cell receptor beta chains below, sequenced in a study of technical replicates of blood from several donors. Clones were read by immunoSEQ multiplex PCR, and TCRdb kept only the in-frame ones, dropping some. The table includes almost 70,000 clones, 75% to 90% detected once. Sequencing was done on a sample of PBMCs. The receptors were gathered from a human donor in good health. Some clones in this sample may be carry-over from other donors' samples.

The V gene is TRBV11-2, the J gene TRBJ1-6; 8 bases map to TRBD1. The CDR3 has 15 residues. The germline gives CDR1 SGHAT, CDR2 FQNNGV. The V gene end was trimmed by 1 base and the J gene end by 6 bases; junction bases not matched to a gene: 2. In DNA, the CDR3 is TGTGCCAGCAGCTTAGGGACAGGGAGTAATTCACCCCTCCACTTT. It yields the protein CASSLGTGSNSPLHF.

This rearrangement joins TRBV19 to TRBJ2-5; TRBD1 agrees at 8 bases. Germline V gene lookup returns CDR1 LNHDA and CDR2 SQIVND (reference sequence). The CDR3 contains 14 residues. Unmatched junction bases numbered 3, after V lost 5 bases and J lost 1 base. Here the CDR3 reads CASSGDRSQETQYF. The CDR3 bases are TGTGCCAGTAGTGGGGACAGGTCCCAAGAGACCCAGTACTTC.

This clone was picked up a small number of times. This chain links TRBV18 with TRBJ1-2; 12 bases are shared with TRBD1. The CDR3 is made up of 17 amino acids. V shed 1 base and J 4 bases; nucleotides not matched to a gene: 7. Germline CDR1 is KGHSH and CDR2 is LQKENI. The CDR3 is CASSPQGQGALGYGYTF. CDR3 DNA sequence: TGTGCCAGCTCACCACAGGGACAGGGGGCGCTTGGCTATGGCTACACCTTC.

V gene TRBV5-1 combines with J gene TRBJ2-1, with TRBD2 identical over 7 bases. The CDR3 covers 14 residues. V shed 0 bases, J shed 7 bases, and the junction held 4 bases outside the gene matches. CDR1 and CDR2 from the germline V gene are SGHRS and YFSETQ. The CDR3 loop is CASSLAGRRNEQFF. The CDR3 DNA follows: TGCGCCAGCAGCTTGGCCGGGAGGCGGAATGAGCAGTTCTTC.

The rearrangement links TRBV6-5 to TRBJ1-1; TRBD1 aligns across 7 bases. CDR3 size: 14 residues. Germline assignment: CDR1 MNHEY and CDR2 SVGAGI. Trimming removed 5 bases from V and 0 bases from J; junction bases left unmatched: 3. CDR3 bases: TGTGCCAGCAGTCGGGACAGCTTGAACACTGAAGCTTTCTTT. It encodes CASSRDSLNTEAFF.

The rearrangement uses TRBV4-1 and TRBJ2-5; 8 bases are a match to TRBD2. J lost 5 bases, V lost 4 bases, and 15 bases had no gene match. This CDR3 is 17 amino acids long. Germline loops: CDR1 MGHRA, CDR2 YSYEKL. In DNA, the CDR3 is TGCGCCAGCAGCCCATATATTATTCGGGAGGGAGGGGAGACCCAGTACTTC. Its translation: CASSPYIIREGGETQYF.

The CDR3 coding sequence is TGTGCCAGCACCCGCGGCGGGTACACAGATACGCAGTATTTT. It translates to CASTRGGYTDTQYF. The rearrangement links TRBV7-2 to TRBJ2-3; D is perhaps TRBD2 (5 bases). Germline V gene lookup returns CDR1 SGHTA and CDR2 FQGNSA. Trimming removed 7 bases at V and 2 bases at J, with 13 bases between. The CDR3 totals 14 residues. Drawing the rest from reference TRBV7-2 and TRBJ2-3, the complete variable domain is GAGVSQSPSNKVTEKGKDVELRCDPISGHTALYWYRQSLGQGLEFLIYFQGNSAPDKSGLPSDRFSAERTGGSVSTLTIQRTQQEDSAVYLCASTRGGYTDTQYFGPGTRLTVL.

This clone has only one observation. The V gene is TRBV19, the J gene TRBJ1-5; TRBD1 agrees at 8 bases. V shed 6 bases, J shed 4 bases, and the junction held 5 bases outside the gene matches. The CDR3 is 14 amino acids. CDR1 and CDR2 from the germline V gene are LNHDA and SQIVND (reference sequence). CDR3 nucleotide sequence: TGTGCCAGTAGCCTGACAGGGGATAATCAGCCCCAGCATTTT. Amino acid sequence: CASSLTGDNQPQHF.

This clone appeared a single time. The chain has TRBV6-4 and TRBJ1-5; possible D gene TRBD1, 5 bases. Trimming cost V 8 bases and J 0 bases, with 20 bases left between them. Germline-derived CDR1 and CDR2 are MRHNA and SNTAGT. The CDR3 is 17 residues long. The CDR3 DNA sequence: TGTGCCAGCGGTACTAAGCCAGGGATTTATAGCAATCAGCCCCAGCATTTT. This gives the protein CASGTKPGIYSNQPQHF.

The chain has TRBV2 and TRBJ2-3; 10 positions agree with TRBD1. J was trimmed by 2 bases and V by 0 bases; bases with no gene match: 5. Germline V CDR1 and CDR2: SNHLY, FYNNEI. The CDR3 length is 17 residues. CDR3 nucleotides: TGTGCCAGCAGTGAAGCGATTGGACAGGGGGACACAGATACGCAGTATTTT. Encoded protein: CASSEAIGQGDTDTQYF.

V is TRBV5-8 and J is TRBJ1-5; D perhaps matches TRBD1 (5 bases). CDR1 and CDR2 (germline): SGHTS, YDEGEE. This CDR3 has 18 residues. Trimming shortened V by 2 bases and J by 0 bases, and 18 bases separated the two germline ends. CDR3 protein: CASSFRAGTFYSNQPQHF. CDR3 nucleotides: TGTGCCAGCAGCTTTCGAGCGGGGACTTTCTATAGCAATCAGCCCCAGCATTTT.

This chain connects TRBV18 to TRBJ2-7; 8 bases line up with TRBD2. Germline V gene sequence: CDR1 KGHSH, CDR2 LQKENI. The J segment lost 1 base and the V segment lost 3 bases, leaving 5 bases of the junction unmatched. CDR3 size: 15 residues. The CDR3 DNA follows: TGTGCCAGCTCACCCCAGCGGGGGCCTTCCTACGAGCAGTACTTC. Protein sequence: CASSPQRGPSYEQYF.

CDR3 region: CASSLGLAGPDTQYF. CDR3 nucleotide sequence: TGTGCCAGCAGCCTCGGACTGGCGGGACCGGATACGCAGTATTTT. The genes are TRBV7-7 and TRBJ2-3; a possible D gene is TRBD2 (6 bases). The V gene's germline CDR1 is SSHAT and CDR2 FNYEAQ (reference sequence). The CDR3 is made up of 15 amino acids. Trimming pared 5 bases from V and 6 bases from J, leaving 18 bases between.

V usage is TRBV6-5 and J usage is TRBJ1-5, with D maybe TRBD1 (6 bases). The CDR3 totals 14 residues. Trimming cost V 6 bases and J 1 base, with 10 bases left between them. Germline values: CDR1 MNHEY, CDR2 SVGAGI. CDR3 sequence reads: CASRTDRSNQPQHF. In DNA, the CDR3 is TGTGCCAGCAGGACAGACAGGAGCAATCAGCCCCAGCATTTT.

This clone was detected only once. The V gene is TRBV15, the J gene TRBJ2-7; D gene unclear. CDR1 is LNHNV, CDR2 YYDKDF, per germline (reference sequence). There are 13 residues in the CDR3. The V end lost 3 bases, the J end lost 3 bases, and 9 bases lay between the germline ends. The CDR3 loop is CATSSLADYEQYF. As DNA, the CDR3 is TGTGCCACCAGCAGTTTAGCCGACTACGAGCAGTACTTC. The full variable domain, with the rest looked up from reference TRBV15 and TRBJ2-7, is DAMVIQNPRYQVTQFGKPVTLSCSQTLNHNVMYWYQQKSSQAPKLLFHYYDKDFNNEADTPDNFQSRRPNTSFCFLDIRSPGLGDTAMYLCATSSLADYEQYFGPGTRLTVT.

This chain links TRBV7-9 with TRBJ2-3; no definite D call. From germline, CDR1 is SEHNR and CDR2 FQNEAQ (reference sequence). Trimming left V 3 bases short and J 5 bases short, with 6 bases between. The CDR3 runs 12 residues. This chain's CDR3 is CASSLYRDTQYF. The CDR3 nucleotides read TGTGCCAGCAGCTTGTACAGAGATACGCAGTATTTT.

The rearrangement joins TRBV5-1 to TRBJ2-7, with D possibly being TRBD2 (6 bases). The CDR3 is made up of 16 amino acids. Trimming shortened V by 4 bases and J by 7 bases, and 24 bases separated the two germline ends. Germline V gene lookup returns CDR1 SGHRS and CDR2 YFSETQ. The CDR3 DNA sequence: TGCGCCAGCAGCCCTGTCCCGGGACTCCCAAGAGGGGAGCAGTACTTC. It translates to CASSPVPGLPRGEQYF.